These 10 T cell receptor beta chains were all obtained from the same sample, sequenced in a study of blood T cell repertoires in COVID-19. The data were produced by immunoSEQ multiplex PCR, yet TCRdb's version contains in-frame clones alone and is incomplete. The sample has tens of thousands of clones, around 89% seen once. The sequencing sample was made of peripheral blood. These receptors all come from a man in his 70s with active or convalescent COVID-19.

The V call is TRBV9, the J call TRBJ2-5; D gene uncertain. The germline V gene has CDR1 SGDLS and CDR2 YYNGEE. The CDR3 sequence is 13 residues long. V lost 3 bases to trimming and J lost 1 base, with 7 bases between them. The CDR3 region has the DNA TGTGCCAGCAGCGCGGCGGCCCAAGAGACCCAGTACTTC. Its protein is CASSAAAQETQYF.

This clone showed up just a few times. The J gene is TRBJ2-1, the V gene TRBV27; TRBD2 matches at 14 bases. The CDR3 totals 16 residues. The V and J ends lost 2 bases and 10 bases, in that order; junction bases with no gene match: 7. The germline gives CDR1 MNHEY, CDR2 SMNVEV (reference sequence). For the CDR3, the DNA is TGTGCCAGCAGTTTACGCATCGGACTAGCGGGAGGAGAGCAGTTCTTC. This codes for CASSLRIGLAGGEQFF.

The gene calls are TRBV4-2 and TRBJ2-5; D is uncertain. The CDR3 is 13 residues long. Germline CDR1 LGHNA, CDR2 YNFKEQ. V gave up 1 base and J gave up 2 bases, with 5 bases separating them. The CDR3 nucleotides are TGTGCCAGCAGCCAAGGACTGCAAGAGACCCAGTACTTC. It translates to CASSQGLQETQYF.

CDR3 amino acids: CASSLVGGEKLFF. The CDR3 bases are TGTGCCAGCAGTTTGGTAGGGGGTGAAAAACTGTTTTTT. The chain couples TRBV27 to TRBJ1-4; perhaps TRBD1 as D (6 bases). V shed 3 bases and J shed 7 bases, with 9 bases lying between them. Germline V gene sequence: CDR1 MNHEY, CDR2 SMNVEV (reference sequence). The CDR3 contains 13 residues.

The V and J genes are TRBV2 and TRBJ1-6; D remains unclear. This CDR3 has 13 amino acids. With 2 bases removed from V and 12 bases from J, the gap between germline ends came to 11 bases. Germline CDR1 reads SNHLY; CDR2 reads FYNNEI. CDR3 in amino acids: CASSETDPKPLHF. The DNA of the CDR3 is TGTGCCAGCAGTGAAACAGACCCTAAACCCCTCCACTTT.

This clone was detected only a few times. This chain joins TRBV27 and TRBJ2-7; 10 bases are a match to TRBD2. V lost 6 bases to trimming and J lost 3 bases; unmatched junction nucleotides: 5. The CDR3 extends over 14 amino acids. CDR1 MNHEY and CDR2 SMNVEV come from the germline V gene (reference sequence). The chain's CDR3 is CASSLLAGYYEQYF. The CDR3 region has the DNA TGTGCCAGCAGCCTACTAGCGGGGTACTACGAGCAGTACTTC.

This chain connects TRBV3-1 (or the pseudogene TRBV3-2) to TRBJ1-1; tentative D call: TRBD1 (5 bases). Trimming took 1 base from V and 3 from J, leaving 6 bases between them. The CDR3 loop spans 13 amino acids. Germline V gives CDR1 LGHDT, CDR2 YNNKEL (reference sequence). CDR3 loop: CASSQVGDTEAFF. The CDR3, as DNA: TGTGCCAGCAGCCAAGTAGGGGACACTGAAGCTTTCTTT.

This clone was detected only a few times. This rearrangement joins TRBV9 to TRBJ2-7, with 11 bases that match TRBD2. The germline gives CDR1 SGDLS, CDR2 YYNGEE. V shed 0 bases and J 2 bases; nucleotides not matched to a gene: 4. CDR3 length: 16 residues. In DNA, the CDR3 is TGTGCCAGCAGCGTAGCGGGGACTAGCGGAACCTACGAGCAGTACTTC. It codes for CASSVAGTSGTYEQYF.

The chain uses TRBV7-9 and TRBJ2-2, with 7 nucleotides matching TRBD1. V was pared by 5 bases and J by 2 bases, with 2 bases of the junction left unmatched. Per germline, CDR1 SEHNR and CDR2 FQNEAQ (reference sequence). CDR3 size: 14 residues. The CDR3, as DNA: TGTGCCAGCAGCGACAGGGTTAACACCGGGGAGCTGTTTTTT. This encodes CASSDRVNTGELFF.

This chain connects TRBV30 to TRBJ1-3, with no clear D. CDR3 length: 16 amino acids. The germline gives CDR1 GTSNPN, CDR2 SVGIG (reference sequence). V was clipped by 0 bases and J by 3 bases, with 15 bases between them. The DNA for the CDR3 is TGTGCCTGGAGTGTACTAAATGATTTTTTTGGAAACACCATATATTTT. The encoded protein is CAWSVLNDFFGNTIYF.